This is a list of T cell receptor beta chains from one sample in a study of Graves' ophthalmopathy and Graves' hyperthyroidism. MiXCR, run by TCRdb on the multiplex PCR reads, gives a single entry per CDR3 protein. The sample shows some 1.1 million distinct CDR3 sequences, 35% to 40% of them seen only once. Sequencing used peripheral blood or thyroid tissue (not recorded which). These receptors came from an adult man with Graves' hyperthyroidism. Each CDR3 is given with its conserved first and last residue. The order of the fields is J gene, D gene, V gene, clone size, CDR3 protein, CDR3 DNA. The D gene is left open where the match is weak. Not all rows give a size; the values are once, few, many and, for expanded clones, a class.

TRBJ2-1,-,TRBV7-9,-,CASSQRLGIYNEQFF,TGTGCCAGCAGCCAAAGACTGGGAATCTACAATGAGCAGTTCTTC
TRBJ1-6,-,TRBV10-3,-,CASSPTGSYGSPLHF,TGTGCCAGCAGTCCGACGGGGAGCTATGGTTCACCCCTCCACTTT
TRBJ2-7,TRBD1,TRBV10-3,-,CAISYSGQGVSYEQYF,TGTGCCATCAGTTACTCGGGACAGGGGGTATCGTACGAGCAGTACTTC
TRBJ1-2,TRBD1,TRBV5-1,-,CASSVRDRLPQDGYTF,TGCGCCAGCAGCGTCCGGGACAGGCTACCTCAGGATGGCTACACCTTC
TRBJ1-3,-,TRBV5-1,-,CASSRGTISGNTIYF,TGCGCCAGCAGCCGGGGGACTATCTCTGGAAACACCATATATTTT
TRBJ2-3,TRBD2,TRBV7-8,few,CASSINGGGGTDTQYF,TGTGCCAGCAGCATTAACGGGGGGGGAGGAACAGATACGCAGTATTTT
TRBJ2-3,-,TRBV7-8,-,CASSLAAGDTDTQYF,TGTGCCAGCAGCTTGGCCGCAGGGGACACAGATACGCAGTATTTT
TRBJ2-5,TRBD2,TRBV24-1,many,CATSGVAGGKETQYF,TGTGCCACCAGTGGTGTAGCGGGGGGGAAAGAGACCCAGTACTTC
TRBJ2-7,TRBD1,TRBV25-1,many,CASSGPNRLGQGNYEQYF,TGTGCCAGCAGTGGCCCGAATCGTCTCGGACAGGGAAACTACGAGCAGTACTTC
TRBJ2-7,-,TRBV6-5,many,CASSDSGGTEQYF,TGTGCCAGCAGTGACTCGGGCGGGACCGAGCAGTACTTC
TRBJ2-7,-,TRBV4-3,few,CASSLAFVTSSYEQYF,TGCGCCAGCAGCCTAGCTTTTGTGACTAGCTCCTACGAGCAGTACTTC
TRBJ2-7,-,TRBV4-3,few,CASSQAGAGYEQYF,TGCGCCAGCAGCCAAGCGGGAGCTGGTTACGAGCAGTACTTC
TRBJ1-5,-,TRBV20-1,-,CSARSLTGQEYSNQPQHF,TGCAGTGCTAGATCCTTAACAGGGCAAGAATATAGCAATCAGCCCCAGCATTTT
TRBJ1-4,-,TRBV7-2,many,CASSFQERNEKLFF,TGTGCCAGCAGCTTTCAGGAGAGAAATGAAAAACTGTTTTTT
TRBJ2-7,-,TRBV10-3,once,CAISELAPRLASYEQYF,TGTGCCATCAGTGAGTTGGCCCCGCGACTTGCCTCCTACGAGCAGTACTTC
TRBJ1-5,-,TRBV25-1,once,CASSVGNSSQPQHF,TGTGCCAGCAGTGTAGGCAATAGCAGTCAGCCCCAGCATTTC
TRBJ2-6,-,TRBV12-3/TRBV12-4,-,CASTKGEGLDSGANVLTF,TGTGCCAGCACCAAGGGCGAGGGTCTTGACTCTGGGGCCAACGTCCTGACTTTC
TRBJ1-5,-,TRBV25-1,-,CASSEPGHQPQHF,TGTGCCAGCAGTGAACCAGGGCATCAGCCCCAGCATTTT